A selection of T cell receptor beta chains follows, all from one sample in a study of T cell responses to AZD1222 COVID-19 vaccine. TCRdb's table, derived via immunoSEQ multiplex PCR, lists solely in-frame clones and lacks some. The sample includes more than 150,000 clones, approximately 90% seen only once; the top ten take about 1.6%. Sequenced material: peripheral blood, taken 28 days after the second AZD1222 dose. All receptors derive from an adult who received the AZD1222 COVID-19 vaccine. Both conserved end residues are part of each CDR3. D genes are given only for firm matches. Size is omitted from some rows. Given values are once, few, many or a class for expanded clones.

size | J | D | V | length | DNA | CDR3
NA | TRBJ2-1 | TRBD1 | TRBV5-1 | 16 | TGCGCCAGCAGCTACAGACTTACAGGGGTATACAATGAGCAGTTCTTC | CASSYRLTGVYNEQFF
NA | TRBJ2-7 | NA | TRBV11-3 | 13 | TGTGCCAGCAGCGTTAATCAGGGCCAAAGACAGTACTTC | CASSVNQGQRQYF
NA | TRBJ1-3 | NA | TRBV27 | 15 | TGTGCCAGCAGTTTAAGGCAGCCATCTGGAAACACCATATATTTT | CASSLRQPSGNTIYF
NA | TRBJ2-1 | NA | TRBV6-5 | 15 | TGTGCCAGCCGTCGCCCGGGGGACTTCTACAATGAGCAGTTCTTC | CASRRPGDFYNEQFF
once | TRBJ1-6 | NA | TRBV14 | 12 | TGTGCCAGCAGCTCCCGGCTGGCACCCCTCCACTTT | CASSSRLAPLHF
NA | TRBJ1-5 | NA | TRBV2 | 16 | TGTGCCAGCAGGGAAACGTTCGACAGAGCCAATCAGCCCCAGCATTTT | CASRETFDRANQPQHF
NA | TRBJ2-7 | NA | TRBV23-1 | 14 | TGCGCCAGCACCCCGACAGGAGCCGTTGACGAGCAGTACTTC | CASTPTGAVDEQYF
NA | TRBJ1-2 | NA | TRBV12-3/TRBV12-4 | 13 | TGTGCCAGCAGTTTATTGGGGGCGTCTGGCTACACCTTC | CASSLLGASGYTF
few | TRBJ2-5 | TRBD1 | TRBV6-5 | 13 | TGTGCCAGCACCCGGGACAGGCAAGAGACCCAGTACTTC | CASTRDRQETQYF
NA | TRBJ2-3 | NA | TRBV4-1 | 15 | TGCGCCAGCTCGAGGGGGCGGGGTGGCACAGATACGCAGTATTTT | CASSRGRGGTDTQYF
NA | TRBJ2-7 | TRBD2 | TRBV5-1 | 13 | TGCGCCAGCAGCAGCGGGAGGAGCTACGAGCAGTACTTC | CASSSGRSYEQYF
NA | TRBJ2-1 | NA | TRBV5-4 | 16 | TGTGCCAGCAGCGGAGGGACTCCAAGCTCCTACAATGAGCAGTTCTTC | CASSGGTPSSYNEQFF
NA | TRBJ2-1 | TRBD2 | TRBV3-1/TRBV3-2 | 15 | TGTGCCAGCAGCCCTCCGGGACTAGCGGGAGATGAGCAGTTCTTC | CASSPPGLAGDEQFF
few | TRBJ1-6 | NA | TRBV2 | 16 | TGTGCCAGCAGTGAAATAGGGACAACCCATAATTCACCCCTCCACTTT | CASSEIGTTHNSPLHF
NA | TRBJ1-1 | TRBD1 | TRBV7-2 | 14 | TGTGCCAGCAGCCGCCGGCAGGGGGACACTGAAGCTTTCTTT | CASSRRQGDTEAFF
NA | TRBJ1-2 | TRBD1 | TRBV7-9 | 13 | TGTGCCAGCAGCCTGACAGGGGGATATGGCTACACCTTC | CASSLTGGYGYTF
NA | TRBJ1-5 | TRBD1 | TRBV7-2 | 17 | TGTGCCAGCAGCTTAGAATGGGGACAGGGTCCCAATCAGCCCCAGCATTTT | CASSLEWGQGPNQPQHF
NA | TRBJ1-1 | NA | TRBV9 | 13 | TGTGCCAGCAGCGTAGACGAGGGCTCTGAAGCTTTCTTT | CASSVDEGSEAFF